This T cell receptor (beta chain) came from a study of shared clonotypes between healthy human individuals. Sequencing used immunoSEQ multiplex PCR; TCRdb keeps in-frame clones, though not all of them. This sample has about half a million clones, with approximately 81% found just once. Around 100 million PBMCs were counted before genomic DNA extraction. The germline V gene encodes CDR1 SGHAT and CDR2 FQDESV (reference sequence). V trimming: 4 bases; J trimming: 4 bases; junction bases outside the gene matches: 4. The CDR3 loop spans 16 amino acids. The chain carries TRBV11-1 and TRBJ2-1; 13 bases fit TRBD2. This receptor was obtained from a woman in her 40s in good health. Some clones in this sample may be carry-over from other donors' samples. The sequencing input was PBMCs. This CDR3 is CASSSGTSGIYNEQFF. CDR3 nucleotides: TGTGCCAGCAGCTCGGGGACTAGCGGGATTTACAATGAGCAGTTCTTC.